This T cell receptor beta chain is from a study of T cell repertoires in cytomegalovirus infection. MiXCR, run by TCRdb on the reads, gives a single entry per CDR3 protein. The data hold some 150,000 distinct CDR3 sequences, with 30% to 40% observed a single time. Study-wide results and limits: HLA-C-restricted CMV clonotypes gave the most frequent clonotype in two of eight donors.

About this clonotype itself: Its antigen is unknown.

The receptor was isolated from a human donor in good health (CMV status not recorded). Some clones in this sample may be carry-over from other donors' samples. Sequences were derived from CD8+ T cells from cultured PBMCs, sampled from culture after CMV antigen stimulation.

This CDR3 is CASRAGQGEHEQFF. CDR3 coding DNA: TGTGCCAGCAGAGCGGGACAGGGGGAACATGAGCAGTTCTTC. The J gene is TRBJ2-1, the V gene TRBV2; TRBD1 matches at 11 bases. Germline CDR1 and CDR2: SNHLY and FYNNEI. With V trimmed by 6 bases and J by 8 bases, 6 bases remained unmatched. This CDR3 is 14 amino acids long.